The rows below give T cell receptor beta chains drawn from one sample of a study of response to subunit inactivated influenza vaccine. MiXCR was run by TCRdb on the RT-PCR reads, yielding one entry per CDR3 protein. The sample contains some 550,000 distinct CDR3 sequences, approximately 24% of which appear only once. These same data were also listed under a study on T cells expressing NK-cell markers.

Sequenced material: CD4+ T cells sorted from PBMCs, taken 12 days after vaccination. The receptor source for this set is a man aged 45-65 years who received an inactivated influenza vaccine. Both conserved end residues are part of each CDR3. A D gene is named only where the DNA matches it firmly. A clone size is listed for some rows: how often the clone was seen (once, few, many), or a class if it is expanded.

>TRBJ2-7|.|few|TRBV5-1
CASSSGTRDEQYF
TGCGCCAGCAGCTCCGGAACTAGGGACGAGCAGTACTTC
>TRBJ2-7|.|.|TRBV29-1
CSVEVPFSYEQYF
TGCAGCGTTGAAGTGCCGTTTTCCTACGAGCAGTACTTC
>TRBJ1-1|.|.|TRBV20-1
CSARVGPTDTEAFF
TGCAGTGCTAGAGTCGGCCCGACGGACACTGAAGCTTTCTTT
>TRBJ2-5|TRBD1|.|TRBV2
CASSANGQGAETQYF
TGTGCCAGCAGTGCAAACGGACAGGGGGCGGAGACCCAGTACTTC
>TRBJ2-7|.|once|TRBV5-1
CASSLGLDRTYEQYF
TGCGCCAGCAGCTTGGGTTTGGACAGAACCTACGAGCAGTACTTC
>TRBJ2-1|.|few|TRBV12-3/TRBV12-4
CASSFNGGGGGEQFF
TGTGCCAGCAGTTTCAATGGCGGAGGAGGGGGTGAGCAGTTCTTC
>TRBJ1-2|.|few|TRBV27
CASSPLTGNYGYTF
TGTGCCAGCAGTCCCCTCACAGGGAACTATGGCTACACCTTC
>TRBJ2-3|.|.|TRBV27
CASSLSGGRRAGAARTYRTDTQYF
TGTGCCAGCAGTTTATCAGGGGGTCGGAGGGCGGGAGCAGCCCGCACCTACCGCACAGATACGCAGTATTTT
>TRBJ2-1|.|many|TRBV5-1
CASSLSSGNEQFF
TGCGCCAGCAGCTTGAGTAGCGGCAATGAGCAGTTCTTC
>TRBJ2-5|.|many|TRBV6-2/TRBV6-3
CASSLDGSGVQYF
TGTGCCAGCAGTTTGGACGGGTCAGGGGTCCAGTACTTC
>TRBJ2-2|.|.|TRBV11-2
CASSFGRVGELFF
TGTGCCAGCAGCTTCGGAAGGGTCGGGGAGCTGTTTTTT
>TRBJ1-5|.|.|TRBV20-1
CSAREGRGSQPQHF
TGCAGTGCTAGAGAAGGTAGGGGGTCTCAGCCCCAGCATTTT
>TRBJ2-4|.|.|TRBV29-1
CSVVADGVSNIQYF
TGCAGCGTTGTGGCTGACGGGGTTTCAAACATTCAGTACTTC
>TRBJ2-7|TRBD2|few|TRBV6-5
CASSYQASGREGLYEQYF
TGTGCCAGCAGTTACCAAGCTAGCGGGAGAGAGGGCCTATACGAGCAGTACTTC
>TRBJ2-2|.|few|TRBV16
CASSQSSGSSVKLFF
TGTGCCAGCAGCCAATCATCAGGAAGTAGTGTAAAGCTGTTTTTT
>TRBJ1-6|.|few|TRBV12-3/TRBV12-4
CASRPKSMDNSPLHF
TGTGCCAGCAGGCCTAAATCTATGGATAATTCACCCCTCCACTTT
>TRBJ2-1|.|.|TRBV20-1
CSARTGPTLNEQFF
TGCAGTGCTAGAACGGGACCTACGTTGAATGAGCAGTTCTTC
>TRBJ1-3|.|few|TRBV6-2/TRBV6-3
CASVRSHVGNTIYF
TGTGCCAGCGTCAGAAGCCACGTTGGAAACACCATATATTTT
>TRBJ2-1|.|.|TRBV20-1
CSARGGHRNEQFF
TGCAGTGCTAGAGGCGGACACAGGAATGAGCAGTTCTTC
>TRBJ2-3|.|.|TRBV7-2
CASSVKRGEDTQYF
TGTGCCAGCAGCGTGAAAAGGGGGGAAGATACGCAGTATTTT
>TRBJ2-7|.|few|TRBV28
CASSPPPIYEQYF
TGTGCCAGCAGTCCGCCTCCTATCTACGAGCAGTACTTC
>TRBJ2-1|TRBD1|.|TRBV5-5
CASSLKGTATVGYNEQFF
TGTGCCAGCAGCTTGAAGGGGACAGCCACCGTAGGGTACAATGAGCAGTTCTTC
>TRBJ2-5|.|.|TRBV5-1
CASSLTPGETQYF
TGCGCCAGCAGCTTGACTCCCGGAGAGACCCAGTACTTC
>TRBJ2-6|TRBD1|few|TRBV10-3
CATGQGVSSGANVLTF
TGTGCCACGGGACAGGGGGTCTCTTCTGGGGCCAACGTCCTGACTTTC
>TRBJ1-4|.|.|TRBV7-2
CASSLGFSGAEKLFF
TGTGCCAGCAGCTTAGGGTTCTCAGGGGCTGAAAAACTGTTTTTT
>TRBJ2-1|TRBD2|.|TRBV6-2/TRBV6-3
CASRSGLAGYNEQFF
TGTGCCAGCAGATCGGGACTAGCGGGGTACAATGAGCAGTTCTTC
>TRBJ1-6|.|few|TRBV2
CASSETQSGRGSPLHF
TGTGCCAGCAGCGAAACCCAGAGCGGCCGGGGATCACCCCTCCACTTT
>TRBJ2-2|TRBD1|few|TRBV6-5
CASSLPRTGGWTGELFF
TGTGCCAGCAGTTTACCCCGGACAGGGGGCTGGACCGGGGAGCTGTTTTTT
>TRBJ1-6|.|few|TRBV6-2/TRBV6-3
CASSYAGSYNSPLHF
TGTGCCAGCAGTTACGCGGGCTCCTATAATTCACCCCTCCACTTT
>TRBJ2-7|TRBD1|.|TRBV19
CASSIPGQLTYEQYF
TGTGCCAGTAGCATCCCGGGACAGCTCACCTACGAGCAGTACTTC
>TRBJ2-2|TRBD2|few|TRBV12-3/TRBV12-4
CASRTGTSEWIGGELFF
TGTGCCAGCAGAACCGGGACTAGCGAGTGGATTGGCGGGGAGCTGTTTTTT
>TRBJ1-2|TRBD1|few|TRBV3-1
CASSLSGTGLAYGYTF
TGTGCCAGCAGCCTATCCGGGACAGGGTTAGCCTATGGCTACACCTTC
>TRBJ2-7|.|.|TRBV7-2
CASSQGRGDEQYF
TGTGCCAGCAGCCAAGGCCGGGGAGACGAGCAGTACTTC
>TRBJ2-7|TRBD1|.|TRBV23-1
CASSHRDRKSYEQYF
TGCGCCAGCAGTCACCGGGACAGGAAGTCCTACGAGCAGTACTTC
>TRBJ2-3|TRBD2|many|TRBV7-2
CASSSLAGSPDTQYF
TGTGCCAGCAGCTCCTTAGCGGGAAGTCCAGATACGCAGTATTTT
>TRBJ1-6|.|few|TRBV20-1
CSAREGHPNSPLHF
TGCAGTGCTAGAGAGGGACACCCAAATTCACCCCTCCACTTT
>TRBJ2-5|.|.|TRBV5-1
CASRLRNTQETQYF
TGCGCCAGCAGATTAAGGAACACCCAAGAGACCCAGTACTTC
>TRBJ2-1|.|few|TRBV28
CASKGPNEQFF
TGTGCCAGCAAGGGCCCCAATGAGCAGTTCTTC
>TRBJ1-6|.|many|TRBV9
CASSPRGAGNSPLHF
TGTGCCAGCAGCCCGAGAGGGGCTGGTAATTCACCCCTCCACTTT
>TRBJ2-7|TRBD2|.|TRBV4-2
CASAVTSGSSNYEQYF
TGTGCCAGCGCCGTGACTAGCGGGAGTTCCAACTACGAGCAGTACTTC
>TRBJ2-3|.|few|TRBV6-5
CASSYSPGNTDTQYF
TGTGCCAGCAGTTACTCTCCCGGAAACACAGATACGCAGTATTTT
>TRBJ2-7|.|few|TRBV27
CASSPIGRKSGRYEQYF
TGTGCCAGCAGTCCCATTGGGCGGAAATCGGGGCGCTACGAGCAGTACTTC